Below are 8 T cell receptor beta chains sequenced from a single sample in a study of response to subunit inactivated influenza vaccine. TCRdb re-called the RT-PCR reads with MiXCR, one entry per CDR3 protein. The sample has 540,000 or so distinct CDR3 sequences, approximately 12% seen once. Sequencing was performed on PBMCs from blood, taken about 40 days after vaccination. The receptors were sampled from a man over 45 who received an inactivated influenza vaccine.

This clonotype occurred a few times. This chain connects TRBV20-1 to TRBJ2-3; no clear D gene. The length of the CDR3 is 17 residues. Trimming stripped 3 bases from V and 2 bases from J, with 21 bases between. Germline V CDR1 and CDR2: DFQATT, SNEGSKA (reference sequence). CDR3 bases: TGCAGTGCTAGGAGGCGGCCCACCGTCCTCTACACAGATACGCAGTATTTT. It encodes CSARRRPTVLYTDTQYF.

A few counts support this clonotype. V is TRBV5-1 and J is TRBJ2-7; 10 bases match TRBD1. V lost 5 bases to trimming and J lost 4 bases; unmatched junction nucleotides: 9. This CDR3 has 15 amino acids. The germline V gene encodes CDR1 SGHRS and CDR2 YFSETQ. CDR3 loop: CASSPTGTGEYEQYF. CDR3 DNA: TGCGCCAGCAGTCCGACGGGGACAGGGGAATACGAGCAGTACTTC.

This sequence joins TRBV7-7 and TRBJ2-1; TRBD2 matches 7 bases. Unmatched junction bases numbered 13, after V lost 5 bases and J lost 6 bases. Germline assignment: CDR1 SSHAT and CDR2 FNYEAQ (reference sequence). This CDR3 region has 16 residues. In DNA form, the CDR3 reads TGTGCCAGCAGCCCAAGGGCTAGCGGACTCCCCAATGAGCAGTTCTTC. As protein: CASSPRASGLPNEQFF. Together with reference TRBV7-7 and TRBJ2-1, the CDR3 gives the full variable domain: GAGVSQSPRYKVTKRGQDVTLRCDPISSHATLYWYQQALGQGPEFLTYFNYEAQPDKSGLPSDRFSAERPEGSISTLTIQRTEQRDSAMYRCASSPRASGLPNEQFFGPGTRLTVL.

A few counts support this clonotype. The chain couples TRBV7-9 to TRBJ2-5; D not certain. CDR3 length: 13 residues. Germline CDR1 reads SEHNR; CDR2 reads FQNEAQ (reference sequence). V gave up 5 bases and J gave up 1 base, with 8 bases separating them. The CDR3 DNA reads TGTGCCAGCAGCCCAGTGGCCCAAGAGACCCAGTACTTC. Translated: CASSPVAQETQYF.

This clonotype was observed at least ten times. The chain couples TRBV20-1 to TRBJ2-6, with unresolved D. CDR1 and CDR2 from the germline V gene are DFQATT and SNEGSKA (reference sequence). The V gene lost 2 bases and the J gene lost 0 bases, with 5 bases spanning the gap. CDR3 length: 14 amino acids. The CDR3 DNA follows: TGCAGTGCTAGACAGCACTCTGGGGCCAACGTCCTGACTTTC. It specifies CSARQHSGANVLTF.

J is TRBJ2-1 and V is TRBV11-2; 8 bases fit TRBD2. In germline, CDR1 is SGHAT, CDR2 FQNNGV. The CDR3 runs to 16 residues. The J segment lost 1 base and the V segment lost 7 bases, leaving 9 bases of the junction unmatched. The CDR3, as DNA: TGTGCCAGCACCCCGGGGGGGCTCAGTTCCTACAATGAGCAGTTCTTC. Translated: CASTPGGLSSYNEQFF.

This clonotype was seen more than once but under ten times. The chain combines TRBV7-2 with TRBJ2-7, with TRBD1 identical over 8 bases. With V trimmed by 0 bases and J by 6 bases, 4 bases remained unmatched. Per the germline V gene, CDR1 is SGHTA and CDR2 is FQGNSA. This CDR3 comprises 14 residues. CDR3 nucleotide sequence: TGTGCCAGCAGCTTAGCGGAACAGGGGGGCGAGCAGTACTTC. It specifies CASSLAEQGGEQYF.

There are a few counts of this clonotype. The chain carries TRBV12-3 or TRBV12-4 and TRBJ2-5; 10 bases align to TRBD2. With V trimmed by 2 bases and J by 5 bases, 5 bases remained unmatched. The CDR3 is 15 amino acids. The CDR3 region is CASSLSGGAVETQYF. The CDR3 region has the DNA TGTGCCAGCAGTTTAAGCGGGGGGGCGGTTGAGACCCAGTACTTC.